The text below deals with one T cell receptor beta chain. The data were obtained in a study of blood T cell repertoires in COVID-19. Study overall: The United States, Italy and Spain supplied acute and convalescent COVID-19 samples. PBMCs, B-cell-depleted T cells, or T cells were the source of the cDNA or gDNA that made up the material.

As originally analysed: The authors estimated nucleated cell counts from reference gene primer amplification. Here immunoSEQ multiplex PCR was the method, and the copy in TCRdb shows in-frame clones only, minus some. V and J calls and clone size are those listed in that table; D and trimming were worked out from the DNA. The table lists 35,000 to 45,000 clones, 70% to 90% of them singletons. Looked up from germline, CDR1 is MDHEN and CDR2 is SYDVKM. The CDR3 has 16 amino acids. Germline trimming cut 5 bases from V and 9 bases from J; bases unmatched to any gene: 14. The sequencing sample was made of peripheral blood. The chain couples TRBV28 to TRBJ2-2; 8 bases fit TRBD2. This clonotype originated in a man in his forties with active COVID-19. CDR3 DNA sequence: TGTGCCAGCAGTCCCCACCCAGCGGGAGTAAGGAGGGAGCTGTTTTTT. It specifies CASSPHPAGVRRELFF.